Presented here are 21 T cell receptor beta chains from one specimen sequenced in a study of CD8 T cells in ankylosing spondylitis. TCRdb fed the 5' RACE reads into MiXCR, producing one record per CDR3 protein. The data show roughly 240,000 distinct CDR3 sequences, 8% to 10% seen once. The sample consisted of blood, either unsorted or a sorted T cell fraction (not recorded which). Source of these receptors: a female donor with ankylosing spondylitis or in good health (not recorded which).

This clonotype was found many times. The genes are TRBV5-5 and TRBJ2-1; TRBD2 matches 9 bases. The CDR3 contains 16 residues. V was pared by 6 bases and J by 1 base, with 8 bases of the junction left unmatched. The germline V gene has CDR1 SGHKS and CDR2 YYEKEE (reference sequence). DNA of the CDR3: TGTGCCAGCATTTCGTTAGCGGGAGATTCCTACAATGAGCAGTTCTTC. Its protein product is CASISLAGDSYNEQFF.

The V gene is TRBV12-3 or TRBV12-4, the J gene TRBJ2-5, with D uncertain. The V end was cut by 3 bases, the J end by 7 bases, with 15 bases between. There are 14 residues in the CDR3. CDR3 in amino acids: CASSFLNSGGTQYF. DNA of the CDR3: TGTGCCAGCAGTTTTTTGAACTCGGGCGGGACCCAGTACTTC.

This clonotype was detected many times. This chain joins TRBV10-3 and TRBJ1-1; D might be TRBD1 (6 bases). The CDR3 sequence is 14 residues long. The V end lost 6 bases, the J end lost 2 bases, and 13 bases lay between the germline ends. Germline assignment: CDR1 ENHRY and CDR2 SYGVKD. This CDR3 is CAISLTGTNTEAFF. CDR3 nucleotides: TGTGCCATCAGCCTAACAGGGACCAACACTGAAGCTTTCTTT.

This clonotype was recorded at least ten times. V and J are TRBV28 and TRBJ2-1; D possibly corresponds to TRBD1 (6 bases). CDR1 and CDR2 from the germline V gene are MDHEN and SYDVKM. Trimming took off 8 bases at V and 3 bases at J, with 14 bases between the two ends. CDR3 length: 14 residues. CDR3 nucleotide sequence: TGTGCCAGCGGTAACAGGGCTCACTACAATGAGCAGTTCTTC. The encoded protein is CASGNRAHYNEQFF.

This clonotype was counted many times. The chain has TRBV28 and TRBJ2-5; D may be TRBD1 (5 bases). The length of the CDR3 is 15 residues. Germline CDR1 and CDR2: MDHEN and SYDVKM. The V end lost 4 bases, the J end lost 2 bases, and 14 bases lay between the germline ends. The CDR3 DNA sequence: TGTGCCAGCAGTTCCCCGCTCGACAGACAAGAGACCCAGTACTTC. Amino acids: CASSSPLDRQETQYF.

This clonotype has at least ten counts. The chain links TRBV27 to TRBJ2-1; no clear D. V lost 4 bases, J lost 7 bases, and 5 bases lay in between. The CDR3 sequence is 11 residues long. CDR1 MNHEY and CDR2 SMNVEV come from the germline V gene (reference sequence). CDR3 nucleotide sequence: TGTGCCAGCAGTTCAAGGAATGAGCAGTTCTTC. Its translation is CASSSRNEQFF.

This clonotype has at least ten counts. The chain couples TRBV12-3 or TRBV12-4 to TRBJ2-1; D gene uncertain. The V gene lost 6 bases and the J gene lost 3 bases, with 9 bases spanning the gap. The CDR3 is 13 amino acids. The CDR3 loop is CASSSHGYNEQFF. For the CDR3, the DNA is TGTGCCAGCAGCAGTCACGGCTACAATGAGCAGTTCTTC.

This clonotype was recorded many times. The chain carries TRBV20-1 and TRBJ2-1, with 8 bases fitting TRBD2. CDR1 and CDR2 from the germline V gene are DFQATT and SNEGSKA (reference sequence). V was clipped by 0 bases and J by 2 bases; unmatched bases: 12. The length of the CDR3 is 18 residues. In DNA, the CDR3 is TGCAGTGCTAGAGATCATCGACTAGCGCCACTCACCTACAATGAGCAGTTCTTC. Protein product: CSARDHRLAPLTYNEQFF.

This clonotype was seen ten or more times. The V and J genes are TRBV30 and TRBJ1-4, with TRBD1 as a possible D gene (6 bases). V lost 3 bases to trimming and J lost 8 bases, with 13 bases between them. The CDR3 totals 13 residues. Germline loops: CDR1 GTSNPN, CDR2 SVGIG (reference sequence). Here the CDR3 reads CAWRAGVQEKLFF. In DNA, the CDR3 is TGTGCCTGGAGGGCAGGGGTTCAGGAAAAACTGTTTTTT.

This clonotype has a count of ten or more. The chain recombines TRBV10-2 with TRBJ2-1; perhaps TRBD2 as D (5 bases). Looked up from germline, CDR1 is WSHSY and CDR2 is SAAADI. Trimming stripped 4 bases from V and 4 bases from J, with 5 bases between. The CDR3 is 12 amino acids. In DNA, the CDR3 is TGCGCCAGCAGTGCGGGGTACAATGAGCAGTTCTTC. Translating gives CASSAGYNEQFF.

The V call is TRBV7-8, the J call TRBJ1-1; D gene ambiguous. The germline gives CDR1 SGHVS, CDR2 FQNEAQ. The germline V and J ends were trimmed by 5 bases and 2 bases, with 18 bases remaining between them. This CDR3 has 16 amino acids. The CDR3 DNA reads as TGTGCCAGCAGCGGTAGGACTGGCGTGGGAAACACTGAAGCTTTCTTT. This gives the protein CASSGRTGVGNTEAFF.

In this sample, this clonotype turned up a few times. The chain employs TRBV6-2 or TRBV6-3 and TRBJ2-7; 8 bases fit TRBD2. Germline assignment: CDR1 MNHEY and CDR2 SVGEGT. The CDR3 length is 17 residues. The V and J ends lost 2 bases and 4 bases, in that order; junction bases with no gene match: 13. The CDR3 protein is CASSYPAFSGAGYEQYF. CDR3 nucleotide sequence: TGTGCCAGCAGTTACCCAGCTTTTAGCGGGGCGGGATACGAGCAGTACTTC.

This clonotype occurred a few times. The chain combines TRBV4-1 with TRBJ2-4; TRBD2 matches 7 bases. Germline-derived CDR1 and CDR2 are MGHRA and YSYEKL. Trimming removed 4 bases from V and 8 bases from J; junction bases left unmatched: 11. The CDR3 spans 15 residues. CDR3 in amino acids: CASSPEGPGGDIQYF. CDR3 in DNA: TGCGCCAGCAGCCCCGAGGGCCCGGGGGGAGACATTCAGTACTTC.

This clonotype has a handful of counts. The rearrangement uses TRBV19 and TRBJ2-1; TRBD2 matches at 13 bases. The CDR3 extends over 16 amino acids. With 5 bases clipped from V and 6 bases from J, the junction kept 7 bases outside the gene matches. In germline, CDR1 is LNHDA, CDR2 SQIVND (reference sequence). CDR3 nucleotide sequence: TGTGCCAGTAGTCTACTAACTAGCGGGAGGGCCAATGAGCAGTTCTTC. Its protein product is CASSLLTSGRANEQFF.

Points on this clonotype: A read error may produce the germline difference seen at one junction end. The V call is TRBV7-8, the J call TRBJ2-3; D not certain. Germline CDR1 reads SGHVS; CDR2 reads FQNEAQ. The CDR3 length is 14 residues. CDR3 in DNA: TGTGACAGCAGCTTACGCGGTTCCACAGATACGCAGTATTTT. Protein: CDSSLRGSTDTQYF.

This clonotype has only a few counts. This sequence joins TRBV7-9 and TRBJ2-1; 11 bases fit TRBD2. Germline assignment: CDR1 SEHNR and CDR2 FQNEAQ (reference sequence). CDR3 length: 16 amino acids. J gave up 6 bases and V 3 bases, and 7 bases lay outside the gene matches. The DNA of the CDR3 is TGTGCCAGCAGCTTGCCACTAGCGGGGGTGGGCAATGAGCAGTTCTTC. Its translation is CASSLPLAGVGNEQFF.

This clonotype was seen more than once but under ten times. The chain's CDR3 is CASSLRSQETQYF. DNA of the CDR3: TGCGCCAGCAGCTTGCGGTCTCAAGAGACCCAGTACTTC. The chain is built from TRBV5-1 and TRBJ2-5; D gene uncertain. CDR1 is SGHRS, CDR2 YFSETQ, per germline. V gave up 1 base and J gave up 2 bases, with 6 bases separating them. The CDR3 sequence is 13 residues long.

This clonotype was seen many times. The CDR3: CSVARTSENEQFF. DNA for the CDR3: TGCAGCGTTGCCAGGACTAGCGAGAATGAGCAGTTCTTC. This rearrangement joins TRBV29-1 to TRBJ2-1; 9 bases line up with TRBD2. The CDR3 length is 13 residues. Germline values: CDR1 SQVTM, CDR2 ANQGSEA. V lost 4 bases to trimming and J lost 7 bases; unmatched junction nucleotides: 5.

This clonotype has ten or more counts. The rearrangement joins TRBV6-5 to TRBJ2-1; 7 bases are shared with TRBD2. The CDR3 is 15 amino acids. The V and J ends lost 2 bases and 5 bases, in that order; junction bases with no gene match: 6. Germline V gene data show CDR1 as MNHEY and CDR2 as SVGAGI. Here the CDR3 reads CASSYEWGGNNEQFF. As DNA, the CDR3 is TGTGCCAGCAGTTACGAGTGGGGGGGGAACAATGAGCAGTTCTTC.

This clonotype was seen at least ten times. V and J are TRBV7-2 and TRBJ2-3; no firm D call. Germline CDR1 and CDR2: SGHTA and FQGNSA. The CDR3 contains 13 residues. Trimming removed 5 bases from V and 6 bases from J, with 12 bases in between. The CDR3 DNA sequence: TGTGCCAGCAGCGTCGGGCCCCGGGATACGCAGTATTTT. Protein: CASSVGPRDTQYF.

This clonotype was seen repeatedly, ten times or more. The V call is TRBV9, the J call TRBJ2-1, with TRBD2 identical over 8 bases. V trimming: 3 bases; J trimming: 4 bases; junction bases outside the gene matches: 9. In germline, CDR1 is SGDLS, CDR2 YYNGEE. CDR3 length: 16 residues. Here the CDR3 reads CASSAQSTSEYNEQFF. The DNA for the CDR3 is TGTGCCAGCAGCGCGCAATCGACTAGCGAGTACAATGAGCAGTTCTTC.